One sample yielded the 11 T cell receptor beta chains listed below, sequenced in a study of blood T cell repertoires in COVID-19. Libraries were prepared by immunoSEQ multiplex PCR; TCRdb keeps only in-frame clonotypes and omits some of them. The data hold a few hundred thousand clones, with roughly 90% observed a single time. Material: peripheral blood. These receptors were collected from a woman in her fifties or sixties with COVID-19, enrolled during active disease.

The CDR3 here is CAWSPSEAGANYNSPLHF. DNA for the CDR3: TGTGCCTGGAGTCCGTCCGAGGCAGGGGCGAACTATAATTCACCCCTCCACTTT. The chain uses TRBV30 and TRBJ1-6; TRBD1 is a possible D gene (6 bases). The CDR3 is 18 amino acids. V lost 2 bases and J lost 3, with 20 bases in between. Germline lookup yields CDR1 GTSNPN and CDR2 SVGIG (reference sequence).

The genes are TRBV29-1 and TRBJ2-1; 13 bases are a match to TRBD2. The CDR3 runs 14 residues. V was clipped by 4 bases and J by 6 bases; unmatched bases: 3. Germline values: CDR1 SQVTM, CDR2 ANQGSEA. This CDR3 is CSVGGLAGSNEQFF. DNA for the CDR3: TGCAGCGTTGGGGGACTAGCGGGGAGCAATGAGCAGTTCTTC.

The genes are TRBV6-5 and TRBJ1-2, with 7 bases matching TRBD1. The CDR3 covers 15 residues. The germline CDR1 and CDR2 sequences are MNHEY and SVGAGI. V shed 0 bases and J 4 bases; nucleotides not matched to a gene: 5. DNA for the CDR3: TGTGCCAGCAGTTACTCGAGACAGGGTCTCTATGGCTACACCTTC. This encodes CASSYSRQGLYGYTF.

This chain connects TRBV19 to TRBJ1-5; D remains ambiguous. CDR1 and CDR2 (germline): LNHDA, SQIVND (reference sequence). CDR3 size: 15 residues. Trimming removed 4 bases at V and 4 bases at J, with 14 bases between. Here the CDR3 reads CASSTPPRENQPQHF. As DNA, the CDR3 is TGTGCCAGTAGTACCCCCCCCCGGGAAAATCAGCCCCAGCATTTT.

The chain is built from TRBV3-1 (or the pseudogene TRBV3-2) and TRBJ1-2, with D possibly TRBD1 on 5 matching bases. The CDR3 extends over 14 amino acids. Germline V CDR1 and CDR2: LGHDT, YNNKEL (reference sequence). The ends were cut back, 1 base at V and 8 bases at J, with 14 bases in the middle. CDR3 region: CASSQGRGTGGYTF. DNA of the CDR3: TGTGCCAGCAGCCAAGGGCGCGGGACGGGGGGCTACACCTTC.

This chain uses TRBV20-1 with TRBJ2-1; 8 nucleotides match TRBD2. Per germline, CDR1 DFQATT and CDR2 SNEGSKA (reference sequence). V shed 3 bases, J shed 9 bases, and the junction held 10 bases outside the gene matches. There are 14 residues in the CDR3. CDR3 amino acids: CSASPGGGSGEQFF. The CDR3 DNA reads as TGCAGTGCTAGTCCGGGGGGGGGCTCGGGTGAGCAGTTCTTC.

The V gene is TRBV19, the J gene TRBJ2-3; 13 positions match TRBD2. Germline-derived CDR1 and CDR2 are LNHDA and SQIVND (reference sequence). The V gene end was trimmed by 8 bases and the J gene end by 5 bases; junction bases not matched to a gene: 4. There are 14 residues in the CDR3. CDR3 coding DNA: TGTGCCAGTCGACTAGCGGGGGGCAAAGATACGCAGTATTTT. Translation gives CASRLAGGKDTQYF.

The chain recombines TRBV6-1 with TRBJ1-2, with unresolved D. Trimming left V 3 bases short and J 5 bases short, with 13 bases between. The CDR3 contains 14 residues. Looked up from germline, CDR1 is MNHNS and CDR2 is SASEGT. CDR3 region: CASSELSSGYGYTF. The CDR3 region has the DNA TGTGCCAGCAGTGAGCTGTCTTCGGGGTATGGCTACACCTTC.

The CDR3 here is CASSFASGCEQYF. CDR3 DNA sequence: TGTGCCAGCAGCTTTGCATCGGGATGCGAGCAGTACTTC. J is TRBJ2-7 and V is TRBV12-1; the table's D call TRBD2 went unverified against the DNA. TRBV12-1 is a pseudogene. CDR3 length: 13 amino acids.

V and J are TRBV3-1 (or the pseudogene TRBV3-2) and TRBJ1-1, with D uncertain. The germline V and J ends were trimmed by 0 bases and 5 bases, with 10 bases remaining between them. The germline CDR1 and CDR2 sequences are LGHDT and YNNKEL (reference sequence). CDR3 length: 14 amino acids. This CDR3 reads CASSQDEVRTEAFF. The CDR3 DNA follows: TGTGCCAGCAGCCAAGATGAGGTACGGACTGAAGCTTTCTTT.

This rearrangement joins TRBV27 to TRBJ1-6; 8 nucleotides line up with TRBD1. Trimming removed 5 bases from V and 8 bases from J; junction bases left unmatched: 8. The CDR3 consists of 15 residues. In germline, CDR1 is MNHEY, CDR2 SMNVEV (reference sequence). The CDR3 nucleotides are TGTGCCAGCAGTCTTAGACAGGGGAATCATTCACCCCTCCACTTT. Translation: CASSLRQGNHSPLHF.